The rows below give T cell receptor beta chains drawn from one sample of a study of cytomegalovirus exposure and HLA in healthy donors. Profiled with immunoSEQ multiplex PCR; TCRdb holds only in-frame clones, not every one. Of roughly 100,000 clones in the sample, 70% to 80% were seen once. Sequencing was carried out using PBMCs. The receptors originated from a male donor in good health and CMV-seropositive. The CDR3 runs from the conserved cysteine through the conserved F or W. Each record gives: D gene, J gene, clone size, V gene, CDR3 protein, CDR3 DNA. D genes are given only for firm matches. Clone size is stated in some rows and not others, as once, few, many or a class when expanded.

d_call: TRBD2; j_call: TRBJ2-6; clone_size: -; v_call: TRBV7-2; cdr3_aa: CASSLGLAASSGANVLTF; cdr3_nt: TGTGCCAGCAGCCTAGGGCTAGCGGCCAGCTCTGGGGCCAACGTCCTGACTTTC
d_call: TRBD1; j_call: TRBJ2-1; clone_size: -; v_call: TRBV4-3; cdr3_aa: CASSQETGGYNEQFF; cdr3_nt: TGCGCCAGCAGCCAAGAGACAGGGGGGTACAATGAGCAGTTCTTC
d_call: TRBD1; j_call: TRBJ2-7; clone_size: -; v_call: TRBV5-1; cdr3_aa: CASSWAGTAYEQYF; cdr3_nt: TGCGCCAGCAGCTGGGCTGGGACAGCCTACGAGCAGTACTTC
d_call: TRBD1; j_call: TRBJ1-2; clone_size: few; v_call: TRBV9; cdr3_aa: CASSVAGGGYTF; cdr3_nt: TGTGCCAGCAGCGTAGCAGGGGGTGGCTACACCTTC
d_call: -; j_call: TRBJ2-3; clone_size: -; v_call: TRBV7-9; cdr3_aa: CASSLSLTQSTDTQYF; cdr3_nt: TGTGCCAGCAGCTTATCGCTAACCCAAAGCACAGATACGCAGTATTTT
d_call: -; j_call: TRBJ2-5; clone_size: -; v_call: TRBV18; cdr3_aa: CASSPGSGAEETQYF; cdr3_nt: TGTGCCAGCTCCCCGGGTAGCGGAGCGGAGGAGACCCAGTACTTC
d_call: -; j_call: TRBJ1-1; clone_size: -; v_call: TRBV27; cdr3_aa: CASSRSGTPTEAFF; cdr3_nt: TGTGCCAGCAGTCGCTCCGGGACACCAACTGAAGCTTTCTTT
d_call: -; j_call: TRBJ1-2; clone_size: -; v_call: TRBV28; cdr3_aa: CASRQVYGYTF; cdr3_nt: TGTGCCAGCAGACAGGTCTATGGCTACACCTTC
d_call: TRBD2; j_call: TRBJ2-1; clone_size: -; v_call: TRBV5-4; cdr3_aa: CASSSKTSGRTNEQFF; cdr3_nt: TGTGCCAGCAGCTCGAAGACTAGCGGGCGGACTAATGAGCAGTTCTTC
d_call: -; j_call: TRBJ1-5; clone_size: -; v_call: TRBV19; cdr3_aa: CASSSSGFQPQHF; cdr3_nt: TGTGCCAGTAGTTCATCAGGGTTTCAGCCCCAGCATTTT
d_call: TRBD1; j_call: TRBJ2-7; clone_size: -; v_call: TRBV23-1; cdr3_aa: CASSRSQGGAHYEQYF; cdr3_nt: TGCGCCAGCAGTCGGTCACAGGGGGGCGCCCACTACGAGCAGTACTTC
d_call: TRBD1; j_call: TRBJ2-7; clone_size: once; v_call: TRBV27; cdr3_aa: CASSPGGLGYEQYF; cdr3_nt: TGTGCCAGCAGCCCAGGGGGTCTCGGGTACGAGCAGTACTTC
d_call: -; j_call: TRBJ1-1; clone_size: -; v_call: TRBV5-5; cdr3_aa: CASSLELQGITEAFF; cdr3_nt: TGTGCCAGCAGCTTGGAGCTTCAGGGAATCACTGAAGCTTTCTTT
d_call: -; j_call: TRBJ2-7; clone_size: -; v_call: TRBV18; cdr3_aa: CASSPEGAYEQYF; cdr3_nt: TGTGCCAGCTCACCAGAGGGGGCCTACGAGCAGTACTTC
d_call: -; j_call: TRBJ1-4; clone_size: -; v_call: TRBV7-9; cdr3_aa: CASSRGGGMQEKLFF; cdr3_nt: TGTGCCAGCAGCCGCGGAGGTGGCATGCAGGAAAAACTGTTTTTT
d_call: -; j_call: TRBJ2-4; clone_size: -; v_call: TRBV18; cdr3_aa: CASSPPLPGDIQYF; cdr3_nt: TGTGCCAGCTCACCCCCCCTCCCAGGGGACATTCAGTACTTC
d_call: TRBD1; j_call: TRBJ1-5; clone_size: -; v_call: TRBV2; cdr3_aa: CASSRQGDSNQPQHF; cdr3_nt: TGTGCCAGCAGCCGACAGGGGGACAGCAATCAGCCCCAGCATTTT
d_call: TRBD2; j_call: TRBJ2-3; clone_size: -; v_call: TRBV27; cdr3_aa: CASRGTSGDPSTDTQYF; cdr3_nt: TGTGCCAGCAGGGGGACTAGCGGAGACCCTAGCACAGATACGCAGTATTTT
d_call: -; j_call: TRBJ2-4; clone_size: -; v_call: TRBV4-2; cdr3_aa: CASSQDFLSGSQYF; cdr3_nt: TGTGCCAGCAGCCAAGATTTCCTTTCAGGCAGTCAGTACTTC
d_call: -; j_call: TRBJ2-3; clone_size: few; v_call: TRBV10-3; cdr3_aa: CAIRTRGEGDGTDTQYF; cdr3_nt: TGTGCCATCAGGACCCGGGGAGAGGGAGATGGCACAGATACGCAGTATTTT
d_call: -; j_call: TRBJ1-3; clone_size: -; v_call: TRBV11-2; cdr3_aa: CASSFSRANTIYF; cdr3_nt: TGTGCCAGCAGCTTTTCCAGGGCGAACACCATATATTTT
d_call: -; j_call: TRBJ2-1; clone_size: -; v_call: TRBV9; cdr3_aa: CASSVAERLPNEQFF; cdr3_nt: TGTGCCAGCAGCGTAGCTGAGCGCCTTCCCAATGAGCAGTTCTTC
d_call: -; j_call: TRBJ2-1; clone_size: once; v_call: TRBV4-1; cdr3_aa: CASTTRDIYNEQFF; cdr3_nt: TGCGCCAGCACCACAAGAGACATTTACAATGAGCAGTTCTTC
d_call: -; j_call: TRBJ2-5; clone_size: -; v_call: TRBV5-4; cdr3_aa: CASSFRGEETQYF; cdr3_nt: TGTGCCAGCAGCTTCAGGGGGGAAGAGACCCAGTACTTC
d_call: TRBD1; j_call: TRBJ1-6; clone_size: -; v_call: TRBV6-5; cdr3_aa: CASSSQQGTYNSPLHF; cdr3_nt: TGTGCCAGCAGTTCGCAACAGGGGACCTATAATTCACCCCTCCACTTT
d_call: TRBD2; j_call: TRBJ2-1; clone_size: once; v_call: TRBV9; cdr3_aa: CASSVGGTSGDNEQFF; cdr3_nt: TGTGCCAGCAGCGTAGGAGGGACTAGCGGAGACAATGAGCAGTTCTTC
d_call: -; j_call: TRBJ1-4; clone_size: once; v_call: TRBV28; cdr3_aa: CASSLGQGEKLFF; cdr3_nt: TGTGCCAGCAGTTTAGGCCAGGGGGAAAAACTGTTTTTT
d_call: TRBD1; j_call: TRBJ1-5; clone_size: -; v_call: TRBV2; cdr3_aa: CASSAPPGQENQPQHF; cdr3_nt: TGTGCCAGCAGTGCGCCTCCGGGACAGGAGAATCAGCCCCAGCATTTT
d_call: -; j_call: TRBJ1-1; clone_size: once; v_call: TRBV28; cdr3_aa: CASSHGGLNTEAFF; cdr3_nt: TGTGCCAGCAGTCATGGAGGATTGAACACTGAAGCTTTCTTT
d_call: TRBD1; j_call: TRBJ2-1; clone_size: -; v_call: TRBV9; cdr3_aa: CASSGQGSSYNEQFF; cdr3_nt: TGTGCCAGCAGCGGACAGGGAAGCTCCTACAATGAGCAGTTCTTC
d_call: TRBD2; j_call: TRBJ2-1; clone_size: -; v_call: TRBV28; cdr3_aa: CASSPTSGSAYNEQFF; cdr3_nt: TGTGCCAGCAGCCCTACTAGCGGGTCAGCCTACAATGAGCAGTTCTTC
d_call: -; j_call: TRBJ2-6; clone_size: few; v_call: TRBV6-5; cdr3_aa: CATSSGGSGANGLTF; cdr3_nt: TGTGCCACTTCCTCTGGGGGGTCTGGGGCCAACGGCCTGACTTTC
d_call: -; j_call: TRBJ2-7; clone_size: -; v_call: TRBV10-3; cdr3_aa: CAISEEGLGSYEQYF; cdr3_nt: TGTGCCATCAGTGAGGAAGGTCTAGGCTCCTACGAGCAGTACTTC
d_call: TRBD1; j_call: TRBJ1-2; clone_size: -; v_call: TRBV10-3; cdr3_aa: CAISGQGQGYGYTF; cdr3_nt: TGTGCCATCAGCGGACAGGGGCAGGGCTATGGCTACACCTTC
d_call: -; j_call: TRBJ2-3; clone_size: -; v_call: TRBV7-2; cdr3_aa: CASTPLGISGDTQYF; cdr3_nt: TGTGCCAGCACCCCGCTGGGGATTAGCGGTGATACGCAGTATTTT
d_call: TRBD1; j_call: TRBJ1-4; clone_size: -; v_call: TRBV6-6; cdr3_aa: CASSYRQGRDEKLFF; cdr3_nt: TGTGCCAGCAGTTATCGACAGGGAAGGGATGAAAAACTGTTTTTT
d_call: -; j_call: TRBJ1-2; clone_size: -; v_call: TRBV5-8; cdr3_aa: CASRLRGANYGYTF; cdr3_nt: TGTGCCAGCAGGCTGCGGGGAGCTAACTATGGCTACACCTTC
d_call: TRBD2; j_call: TRBJ2-3; clone_size: few; v_call: TRBV19; cdr3_aa: CASSRRGLAFADTQYF; cdr3_nt: TGTGCCAGTAGTAGGCGGGGACTAGCGTTTGCAGATACGCAGTATTTT
d_call: -; j_call: TRBJ2-7; clone_size: -; v_call: TRBV9; cdr3_aa: CASSALDGSEQYF; cdr3_nt: TGTGCCAGCAGCGCCCTAGACGGATCCGAGCAGTACTTC
d_call: TRBD1; j_call: TRBJ2-1; clone_size: -; v_call: TRBV5-4; cdr3_aa: CASSLGGQVYNEQFF; cdr3_nt: TGTGCCAGCAGCTTGGGAGGACAGGTCTACAATGAGCAGTTCTTC
d_call: -; j_call: TRBJ2-7; clone_size: -; v_call: TRBV27; cdr3_aa: CASSSQRGAEQYF; cdr3_nt: TGTGCCAGCAGTTCCCAACGGGGGGCCGAGCAGTACTTC
d_call: TRBD1; j_call: TRBJ2-3; clone_size: -; v_call: TRBV28; cdr3_aa: CGSGTGETDTQYF; cdr3_nt: TGTGGCTCCGGGACAGGGGAAACAGATACGCAGTATTTT
d_call: TRBD2; j_call: TRBJ2-4; clone_size: -; v_call: TRBV28; cdr3_aa: CASSETSGRPDIQYF; cdr3_nt: TGTGCCAGCAGTGAGACTAGCGGGAGGCCGGACATTCAGTACTTC
d_call: -; j_call: TRBJ1-1; clone_size: -; v_call: TRBV10-3; cdr3_aa: CATGVADTEAFF; cdr3_nt: TGTGCCACCGGGGTAGCGGACACTGAAGCTTTCTTT
d_call: -; j_call: TRBJ2-1; clone_size: -; v_call: TRBV6-1; cdr3_aa: CASRDLEAGNNEQFF; cdr3_nt: TGTGCCAGCAGAGACCTTGAGGCTGGTAACAATGAGCAGTTCTTC
d_call: TRBD1; j_call: TRBJ2-1; clone_size: -; v_call: TRBV7-2; cdr3_aa: CASSFFTGGEGEQFF; cdr3_nt: TGTGCCAGCAGCTTCTTTACAGGGGGCGAGGGTGAGCAGTTCTTC
d_call: -; j_call: TRBJ2-5; clone_size: -; v_call: TRBV4-3; cdr3_aa: CASSQVLAQETQYF; cdr3_nt: TGCGCCAGCAGCCAAGTCCTAGCCCAAGAGACCCAGTACTTC
d_call: TRBD2; j_call: TRBJ2-2; clone_size: -; v_call: TRBV9; cdr3_aa: CASSVGSAGGRTGELFF; cdr3_nt: TGTGCCAGCAGCGTAGGCTCAGCGGGAGGCCGGACCGGGGAGCTGTTTTTT
d_call: -; j_call: TRBJ2-5; clone_size: -; v_call: TRBV7-7; cdr3_aa: CASSSGVVETQYF; cdr3_nt: TGTGCCAGCAGCTCAGGGGTGGTTGAGACCCAGTACTTC
d_call: -; j_call: TRBJ2-1; clone_size: -; v_call: TRBV11-3; cdr3_aa: CASSETGRSYNEQFF; cdr3_nt: TGTGCCAGCAGCGAGACAGGGAGGTCCTACAATGAGCAGTTCTTC
d_call: -; j_call: TRBJ1-3; clone_size: -; v_call: TRBV6-1; cdr3_aa: CASSAASEGTGNTIYF; cdr3_nt: TGTGCCAGCAGTGCCGCGTCGGAGGGGACTGGAAACACCATATATTTT
d_call: TRBD2; j_call: TRBJ2-3; clone_size: -; v_call: TRBV7-9; cdr3_aa: CSSSISGQREEVDTQYF; cdr3_nt: TGTTCCAGCAGCATTAGTGGCCAGCGGGAGGAAGTAGATACGCAGTATTTT
d_call: TRBD1; j_call: TRBJ1-4; clone_size: -; v_call: TRBV6-6; cdr3_aa: CASRTSGGVNEKLFF; cdr3_nt: TGTGCCAGCAGGACGTCAGGGGGTGTTAATGAAAAACTGTTTTTT
d_call: TRBD1; j_call: TRBJ1-4; clone_size: -; v_call: TRBV6-5; cdr3_aa: CASSYGTGEKLFF; cdr3_nt: TGTGCCAGCAGTTACGGGACAGGTGAAAAACTGTTTTTT
d_call: TRBD2; j_call: TRBJ2-3; clone_size: -; v_call: TRBV7-9; cdr3_aa: CASSTLTASGGSTDTQYF; cdr3_nt: TGTGCCAGCAGCACCCTTACGGCCAGCGGGGGGAGCACAGATACGCAGTATTTT
d_call: -; j_call: TRBJ1-5; clone_size: -; v_call: TRBV7-9; cdr3_aa: CASSFTTPAGSNQPQHF; cdr3_nt: TGTGCCAGCAGCTTTACCACCCCGGCAGGTAGCAATCAGCCCCAGCATTTT
d_call: TRBD1; j_call: TRBJ1-2; clone_size: -; v_call: TRBV5-1; cdr3_aa: CASSSGHRDRGHGYTF; cdr3_nt: TGCGCCAGCAGCTCCGGTCACCGGGACAGGGGGCATGGCTACACCTTC
d_call: -; j_call: TRBJ1-1; clone_size: -; v_call: TRBV6-1; cdr3_aa: CASSDWRGNTEAFF; cdr3_nt: TGTGCCAGCAGTGATTGGAGAGGGAACACTGAAGCTTTCTTT